This TCR beta chain originates from a study of blood T cells in healthy people across ages. The V end was cut by 3 bases, the J end by 7 bases, with 21 bases between. The V gene's germline CDR1 is DFQATT and CDR2 SNEGSKA (reference sequence). This CDR3 spans 15 amino acids. The authors ran a second PCR of about 7 to 11 cycles using a sample-barcoded 5' primer and a J-beta primer mix. TCRdb processed the 5' RACE reads anew with MiXCR; each CDR3 protein has one entry. The sample has over 1,500,000 distinct CDR3 sequences; more than 35% are singletons. The chain employs TRBV20-1 and TRBJ2-5; possibly TRBD1 or TRBD2 for D (5 bases each). This clonotype was obtained from a human donor in good health. Input material: blood. CDR3 coding DNA: TGCAGTGCTAGGTCCGGGGCAGGTTTCGGTGGGACCCAGTACTTC. It codes for CSARSGAGFGGTQYF.